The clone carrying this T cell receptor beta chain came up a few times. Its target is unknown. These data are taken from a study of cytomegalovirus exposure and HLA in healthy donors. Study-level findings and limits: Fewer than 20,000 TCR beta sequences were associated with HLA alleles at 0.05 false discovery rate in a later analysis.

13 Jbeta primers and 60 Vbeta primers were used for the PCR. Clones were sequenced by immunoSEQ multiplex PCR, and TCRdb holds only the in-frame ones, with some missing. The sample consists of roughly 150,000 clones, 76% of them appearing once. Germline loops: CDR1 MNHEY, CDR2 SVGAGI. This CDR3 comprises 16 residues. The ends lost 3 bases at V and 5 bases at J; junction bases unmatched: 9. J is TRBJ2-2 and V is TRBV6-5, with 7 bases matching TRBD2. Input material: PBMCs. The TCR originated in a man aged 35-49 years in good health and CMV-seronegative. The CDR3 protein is CASSYAVVSGTGELFF. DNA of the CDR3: TGTGCCAGCAGTTATGCGGTAGTTAGCGGGACCGGGGAGCTGTTTTTT.